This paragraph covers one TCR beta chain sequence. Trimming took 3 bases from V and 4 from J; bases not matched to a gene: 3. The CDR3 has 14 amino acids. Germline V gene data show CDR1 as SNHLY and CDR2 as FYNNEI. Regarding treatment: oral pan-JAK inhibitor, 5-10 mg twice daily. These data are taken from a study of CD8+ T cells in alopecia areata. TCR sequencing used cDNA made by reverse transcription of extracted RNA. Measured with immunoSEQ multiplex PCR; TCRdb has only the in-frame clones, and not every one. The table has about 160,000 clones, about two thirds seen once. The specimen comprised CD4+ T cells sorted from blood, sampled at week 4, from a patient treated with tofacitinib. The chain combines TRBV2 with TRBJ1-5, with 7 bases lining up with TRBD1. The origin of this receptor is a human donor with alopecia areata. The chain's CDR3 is CASSETGSNQPQHF. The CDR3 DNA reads TGTGCCAGCAGTGAGACAGGGTCAAATCAGCCCCAGCATTTT.